This TCR beta chain appears in the sequencing data of a study of cytotoxic CD8 clonotypes in ibrutinib-treated CLL. About the study: Responses comprised approximately 24 partial and 2 complete; at median around six years, 14 remained remitted and about 12 progressed.

Study-wide results and limits: Under treatment, the uncommon public clonotypes either contracted or remained stable. Baseline-level clonality went beyond age-matched healthy donors and moved in step with circulating CD8+ T-cell counts.

CDR1 and CDR2 (germline): SEHNR, FQNEAQ (reference sequence). The CDR3 covers 14 residues. The V end lost 5 bases, the J end lost 9 bases, and 14 bases lay between the germline ends. Remarks on this clone: Its antigen is still unknown.

Researchers set a sequencing depth target of 1 in 200,000 to 1 in 1 million T cells. Assay used: immunoSEQ multiplex PCR; TCRdb lists only in-frame clones, some missing. This sample yields roughly 63,000 clones, of which approximately 57% are seen a single time; roughly 14% belongs to the top ten. The material sequenced was PBMCs, taken after 12 months of ibrutinib treatment. The receptor's source is a human donor with chronic lymphocytic leukemia. This sequence joins TRBV7-9 and TRBJ1-6; no firm D call. The CDR3 spells CASSRDGTASPLHF. CDR3 DNA: TGTGCCAGCAGCCGAGATGGCACGGCTTCACCCCTCCACTTT.